Shown below are 24 T cell receptor beta chains from a single sample sequenced in a study of technical replicates of blood from several donors (TCRdb year 2017). The library was generated by the immunoSEQ multiplex PCR assay. Here the immuneACCESS table is served through TCRdb, limited to in-frame sequences with V and J called. Missing clones are a known gap in these copies; in checked studies unresolved V genes cover under half, and the rest lacks a known reason. The sample table shows tens of thousands of clones, and less than 97% are seen once. The ten largest make up roughly 0.24% of the sample. The sample was T cells isolated from PBMCs. Receptors originate from a human donor in good health.

The J gene is TRBJ2-7, the V gene TRBV4-1, with D possibly matching TRBD2 (6 bases). This CDR3 comprises 14 residues. Trimming left V 4 bases short and J 4 bases short, with 14 bases between. Germline values: CDR1 MGHRA, CDR2 YSYEKL. CDR3 loop: CASSLRGGAYEQYF. DNA for the CDR3: TGCGCCAGCAGCCTCAGAGGAGGGGCTTACGAGCAGTACTTC.

CDR3 sequence reads: CASSLRSGELFF. CDR3 nucleotide sequence: TGTGCCAGCAGCCTCCGGTCCGGGGAGCTGTTTTTT. The J gene is TRBJ2-2, the V gene TRBV6-5; D is unclear. The CDR3 consists of 12 residues. CDR1 is MNHEY, CDR2 SVGAGI, per germline. V was cut by 6 bases and J by 6 bases, with 8 bases left in between.

The DNA for the CDR3 is TGCAGCGTTGATGGACAGGGGGCGCTCCCCGGGGAGCTGTTTTTT. Translation gives CSVDGQGALPGELFF. The chain carries TRBV29-1 and TRBJ2-2, with 11 bases identical to TRBD1. Germline V lookup: CDR1 SQVTM, CDR2 ANQGSEA. The trim removed 3 bases at V and 6 bases at J, leaving 6 bases unmatched. The CDR3 contains 15 residues.

This chain connects TRBV5-1 to TRBJ2-5; TRBD1 agrees at 7 bases. The germline V gene encodes CDR1 SGHRS and CDR2 YFSETQ. The CDR3 runs to 15 residues. V was pared by 3 bases and J by 0 bases, with 5 bases of the junction left unmatched. CDR3 nucleotide sequence: TGCGCCAGCAGCTCGACAGGGAACTACCAAGAGACCCAGTACTTC. It yields the protein CASSSTGNYQETQYF.

The V gene is TRBV5-1, the J gene TRBJ1-1, with no clear D. Between the trimmed V and J ends, which lost 0 bases and 6 bases, there was a span of 9 bases. The germline CDR1 and CDR2 sequences are SGHRS and YFSETQ. The CDR3 totals 13 residues. CDR3 sequence reads: CASSLGYNAEAFF. For the CDR3, the DNA is TGCGCCAGCAGCTTGGGATACAACGCTGAAGCTTTCTTT.

This chain connects TRBV4-1 to TRBJ2-7, with a tentative D call TRBD2 (5 bases). Germline V lookup: CDR1 MGHRA, CDR2 YSYEKL. The CDR3 length is 12 residues. Trimming left V 1 base short and J 4 bases short, with 5 bases between. CDR3 sequence: CASSQGGYEQYF. In DNA form, the CDR3 reads TGCGCCAGCAGCCAAGGAGGGTACGAGCAGTACTTC.

CDR3 nucleotides: TGTGCCAGCAGTGCACTCTCAGGGGTTACACAGGGGGAGGGTGGCTACACCTTC. Amino acids: CASSALSGVTQGEGGYTF. This chain connects TRBV28 to TRBJ1-2; TRBD1 aligns across 8 bases. Germline loops: CDR1 MDHEN, CDR2 SYDVKM. With 5 bases clipped from V and 7 bases from J, the junction kept 21 bases outside the gene matches. The CDR3 totals 18 residues.

This clone was counted a single time. The V gene is TRBV18, the J gene TRBJ2-4; D not certain. The CDR3 spans 14 residues. Germline-derived CDR1 and CDR2 are KGHSH and LQKENI. The germline V and J ends were trimmed by 5 bases and 8 bases, with 16 bases remaining between them. Here the CDR3 reads CASSSTSVLDIQYF. DNA of the CDR3: TGTGCCAGCTCATCGACATCCGTCCTCGACATTCAGTACTTC. Full variable domain (missing parts from reference TRBV18 and TRBJ2-4): NAGVMQNPRHLVRRRGQEARLRCSPMKGHSHVYWYRQLPEEGLKFMVYLQKENIIDESGMPKERFSAEFPKEGPSILRIQQVVRGDSAAYFCASSSTSVLDIQYFGAGTRLSVL.

This chain links TRBV7-6 with TRBJ1-1, with D perhaps TRBD1 (6 bases). Deletions cut 5 bases from V and 8 bases from J, with 18 bases between. This CDR3 region has 14 residues. Germline V CDR1 and CDR2: SGHVS, FNYEAQ. CDR3 sequence: CASSSPGTSGEAFF. The CDR3 nucleotides read TGTGCCAGCAGCAGCCCCGGGACAAGCGGCGAAGCTTTCTTT.

This chain connects TRBV2 to TRBJ1-1; D may be TRBD1 (6 bases). CDR3 length: 16 amino acids. Trimming took 6 bases from V and 4 from J, leaving 21 bases between them. CDR1 is SNHLY, CDR2 FYNNEI, per germline. The CDR3 region has the DNA TGTGCCAGCAGGGAAAGGGGGTGGGATAGCATCACTGAAGCTTTCTTT. Translation: CASRERGWDSITEAFF.

This sequence joins TRBV4-1 and TRBJ2-3; maybe TRBD2 (5 bases). Trimming pared 0 bases from V and 4 bases from J, leaving 11 bases between. The CDR3 spans 15 residues. Germline V gene lookup returns CDR1 MGHRA and CDR2 YSYEKL. The CDR3, as DNA: TGCGCCAGCAGCCAAGAGTGGACTCCTTCAGATACGCAGTATTTT. Protein sequence: CASSQEWTPSDTQYF.

The V call is TRBV10-3, the J call TRBJ1-3; no definite D call. Germline V lookup: CDR1 ENHRY, CDR2 SYGVKD. V was pared by 3 bases and J by 4 bases, with 7 bases between. CDR3 length equals 13 residues. The CDR3 is CAISEPTGNTIYF. CDR3 coding DNA: TGTGCCATCAGTGAACCTACCGGAAACACCATATATTTT.

This clone was seen once. The V call is TRBV5-1, the J call TRBJ1-2; TRBD1 matches at 7 bases. This CDR3 has 14 amino acids. Trimming removed 4 bases from V and 4 bases from J; junction bases left unmatched: 7. The germline V gene encodes CDR1 SGHRS and CDR2 YFSETQ. The CDR3 bases are TGCGCCAGCAGCCTAGAACAGGGGACCTATGGCTACACCTTC. This sequence encodes CASSLEQGTYGYTF.

The J gene is TRBJ2-5, the V gene TRBV7-2; 8 bases are a match to TRBD2. Per germline, CDR1 SGHTA and CDR2 FQGNSA. The CDR3 sequence is 16 residues long. V was clipped by 5 bases and J by 1 base; unmatched bases: 9. CDR3 DNA: TGTGCCAGCAGCCGCCGCGCCAGCGGGGGCCAAGAGACCCAGTACTTC. This encodes CASSRRASGGQETQYF.

The rearrangement joins TRBV9 to TRBJ2-7; D might be TRBD2 (6 bases). CDR3 length: 15 residues. Per the germline V gene, CDR1 is SGDLS and CDR2 is YYNGEE. V was trimmed by 0 bases and J by 3 bases, leaving 13 bases between them. The CDR3 region is CASSVGGAGFYEQYF. CDR3 bases: TGTGCCAGCAGCGTAGGCGGGGCGGGATTCTACGAGCAGTACTTC.

J is TRBJ2-3 and V is TRBV6-1; no reliable D call. CDR1 is MNHNS, CDR2 SASEGT, per germline. The CDR3 contains 13 residues. V was clipped by 0 bases and J by 9 bases, with 10 bases between them. The CDR3 protein is CASSEAVSGTQYF. For the CDR3, the DNA is TGTGCCAGCAGTGAAGCGGTTTCCGGGACGCAGTATTTT.

The J gene is TRBJ1-5, the V gene TRBV18; D perhaps matches TRBD1 (5 bases). The V gene lost 0 bases and the J gene lost 7 bases, with 13 bases spanning the gap. The CDR3 consists of 15 residues. Germline lookup yields CDR1 KGHSH and CDR2 LQKENI. The CDR3 coding sequence is TGTGCCAGCTCACCACCGGGCGGGACCGGGCAGCCCCAGCATTTT. It encodes CASSPPGGTGQPQHF.

The CDR3 sequence is CASSPLGAGDTEAFF. For the CDR3, the DNA is TGTGCCAGCAGCCCGTTGGGGGCTGGAGACACTGAAGCTTTCTTT. This chain uses TRBV14 with TRBJ1-1; weak D call: TRBD1 (6 bases). The V gene's germline CDR1 is SGHDN and CDR2 FVKESK. V lost 4 bases and J 3 bases, leaving 15 bases between the germline ends. The CDR3 is 15 residues long.

The chain couples TRBV5-1 to TRBJ2-1; D perhaps matches TRBD2 (5 bases). There are 13 residues in the CDR3. Germline assignment: CDR1 SGHRS and CDR2 YFSETQ. Trimming removed 5 bases at V and 8 bases at J, with 14 bases between. The DNA of the CDR3 is TGCGCCAGCAGGGCTAGCTGGACCGATGAGCAGTTCTTC. Its protein product is CASRASWTDEQFF.

This chain uses TRBV5-1 with TRBJ1-1; D not resolved. The CDR3 totals 17 residues. Germline CDR1 reads SGHRS; CDR2 reads YFSETQ. Trimming left V 2 bases short and J 0 bases short, with 17 bases between. CDR3 DNA: TGCGCCAGCAGCTTATACGAAGGCATCGGGGTGAACACTGAAGCTTTCTTT. Residues: CASSLYEGIGVNTEAFF.

This clone was observed once. The CDR3 DNA follows: TGTGCCAGCAGCTTTTTGACAGGGAGGTACGAGCAGTACTTC. Translation: CASSFLTGRYEQYF. This chain uses TRBV11-2 with TRBJ2-7; tentatively, D is TRBD1 (7 bases). The V end lost 3 bases, the J end lost 4 bases, and 13 bases lay between the germline ends. This CDR3 is 14 amino acids long. The germline V gene encodes CDR1 SGHAT and CDR2 FQNNGV.

The rearrangement uses TRBV29-1 and TRBJ1-2; D unclear. This CDR3 comprises 12 residues. The germline gives CDR1 SQVTM, CDR2 ANQGSEA. Trimming stripped 0 bases from V and 4 bases from J, with 6 bases between. CDR3 protein: CSVEELGYGYTF. CDR3 sequence (DNA): TGCAGCGTTGAAGAGCTCGGCTATGGCTACACCTTC.

V and J are TRBV7-9 and TRBJ1-5, with D hard to call. The CDR3 contains 12 residues. CDR1 SEHNR and CDR2 FQNEAQ come from the germline V gene (reference sequence). The V end was cut by 8 bases, the J end by 0 bases, with 5 bases between. The CDR3 nucleotides are TGTGCCAGCTGTAATAGCAATCAGCCCCAGCATTTT. Translated, it gives CASCNSNQPQHF.

This clone was recorded only once. The chain combines TRBV6-5 with TRBJ2-3; 8 nucleotides align to TRBD2. Germline V CDR1 and CDR2: MNHEY, SVGAGI. J lost 4 bases, V lost 5 bases, and 8 bases had no gene match. The CDR3 spans 15 residues. The CDR3 here is CASSHRGGGADTQYF. The CDR3 nucleotides read TGTGCCAGCAGTCACCGGGGGGGCGGGGCAGATACGCAGTATTTT.